Presented here are 27 T cell receptor beta chains from one specimen sequenced in a study of cytomegalovirus exposure and HLA in healthy donors. Amplification used 60 Vbeta primers and 13 Jbeta primers. Assay used: immunoSEQ multiplex PCR; TCRdb lists only in-frame clones, some missing. The sample table includes about 67,000 clones. Sequenced material: PBMCs. The receptors shown here come from a man younger than 40 in good health and CMV-seropositive.

This chain uses TRBV5-6 with TRBJ2-7, with a weak D call TRBD2 (5 bases). The CDR3 extends over 16 amino acids. The germline V gene has CDR1 SGHDT and CDR2 YYEEEE. V gave up 0 bases and J gave up 0 bases, with 13 bases separating them. CDR3 sequence reads: CASSLVEDSTSYEQYF. Written as DNA, the CDR3 is TGTGCCAGCAGCTTGGTGGAGGATTCAACCTCCTACGAGCAGTACTTC.

V and J are TRBV4-2 and TRBJ2-3; perhaps TRBD2 as D (7 bases). The CDR3 is 17 amino acids. Trimming shortened V by 0 bases and J by 2 bases, and 15 bases separated the two germline ends. Per the germline V gene, CDR1 is LGHNA and CDR2 is YNFKEQ. Written as DNA, the CDR3 is TGTGCCAGCAGCCAAGAAGGGGGGGGCCGGTTCACAGATACGCAGTATTTT. It specifies CASSQEGGGRFTDTQYF.

V usage is TRBV10-1 and J usage is TRBJ2-1, with 10 nucleotides matching TRBD1. CDR3 length: 17 residues. With 2 bases clipped from V and 6 bases from J, the junction kept 10 bases outside the gene matches. Germline lookup yields CDR1 WNHNN and CDR2 SYGVQD (reference sequence). CDR3: CASSEGTGTGVGNEQFF. The CDR3 nucleotides read TGCGCCAGCAGTGAGGGGACCGGGACAGGGGTAGGCAATGAGCAGTTCTTC.

The CDR3 here is CASSIAGGITDTQYF. Here the CDR3 DNA reads TGTGCCAGCAGTATAGCGGGAGGGATCACAGATACGCAGTATTTT. The chain uses TRBV5-6 and TRBJ2-3; 11 positions agree with TRBD2. After removal of 5 bases from V and 2 bases from J, the junction contained 4 bases not matched to a gene. The CDR3 is made up of 15 amino acids. CDR1 and CDR2 from the germline V gene are SGHDT and YYEEEE.

The chain joins TRBV13 to TRBJ2-1, with 8 bases that match TRBD1. Germline CDR1 reads PRHDT; CDR2 reads FYEKMQ (reference sequence). The CDR3 totals 14 residues. J was trimmed by 10 bases and V by 0 bases; bases with no gene match: 5. The CDR3, as DNA: TGTGCCAGCAGCTTAGGGACAGGGGTAGGCGAGCAGTTCTTC. Its protein product is CASSLGTGVGEQFF.

The chain combines TRBV18 with TRBJ2-1; D uncertain. Trimming shortened V by 6 bases and J by 8 bases, and 8 bases separated the two germline ends. CDR1 is KGHSH and CDR2 is LQKENI in the germline V gene. The CDR3 is made up of 11 amino acids. CDR3 sequence: CASSQAHEQFF. CDR3 sequence (DNA): TGTGCCAGCTCTCAAGCCCATGAGCAGTTCTTC.

Remarks on this clone: Germline is not matched at one junction end, which may reflect a read error. The chain is built from TRBV30 and TRBJ2-1; D may be TRBD1 (6 bases). Germline assignment: CDR1 GTSNPN and CDR2 SVGIG (reference sequence). The CDR3 is made up of 15 amino acids. The CDR3 loop reads CAWSGTESSDNEQFF. The DNA for the CDR3 is TGTGCCTGGAGTGGGACAGAGAGCTCCGACAATGAGCAGTTCTTC.

The chain links TRBV6-6 to TRBJ2-5, with D perhaps matching TRBD2 (5 bases). The germline V and J ends were trimmed by 6 bases and 5 bases, with 16 bases remaining between them. The CDR3 is 14 residues long. The germline gives CDR1 MNHNY, CDR2 SVGAGI (reference sequence). The CDR3 nucleotides are TGTGCCAGCAGGCGGACTGGGAAACATGAGACCCAGTACTTC. Protein sequence: CASRRTGKHETQYF.

This chain joins TRBV25-1 and TRBJ1-4, with D possibly matching TRBD1 (6 bases). This CDR3 contains 14 residues. Trimming took off 0 bases at V and 12 bases at J, with 14 bases between the two ends. The germline gives CDR1 MGHDK, CDR2 SYGVNS. For the CDR3, the DNA is TGTGCCAGCAGTGAATACGCAGGGGCAGGGGAACTGTTTTTT. Protein: CASSEYAGAGELFF.

The chain is built from TRBV6-5 and TRBJ2-1; 9 nucleotides align to TRBD1. J gave up 5 bases and V 4 bases, and 6 bases lay outside the gene matches. CDR1 MNHEY and CDR2 SVGAGI come from the germline V gene. This CDR3 spans 15 amino acids. Here the CDR3 reads CASSSYNRGHNEQFF. The CDR3 nucleotides read TGTGCCAGCAGTTCATACAACAGGGGGCACAATGAGCAGTTCTTC.

The chain has TRBV7-9 and TRBJ2-7; TRBD2 matches 13 bases. This CDR3 has 17 amino acids. After removal of 5 bases from V and 6 bases from J, the junction contained 13 bases not matched to a gene. The germline V gene encodes CDR1 SEHNR and CDR2 FQNEAQ (reference sequence). The CDR3 region has the DNA TGTGCCAGCAGCGCAACCTACGGGACTAGCGGGATAGGCGAGCAGTACTTC. Protein sequence: CASSATYGTSGIGEQYF. The variable domain in full, completed from reference TRBV7-9 and TRBJ2-7, reads DTGVSQNPRHKITKRGQNVTFRCDPISEHNRLYWYRQTLGQGPEFLTYFQNEAQLEKSRLLSDRFSAERPKGSFSTLEIQRTEQGDSAMYLCASSATYGTSGIGEQYFGPGTRLTVT.

J is TRBJ1-1 and V is TRBV7-9; D not certain. The germline V gene encodes CDR1 SEHNR and CDR2 FQNEAQ (reference sequence). This CDR3 region has 13 residues. Trimming cost V 5 bases and J 0 bases, with 7 bases left between them. CDR3 nucleotide sequence: TGTGCCAGCAGCGCGAAAATGAACACTGAAGCTTTCTTT. It yields the protein CASSAKMNTEAFF.

V usage is TRBV7-6 and J usage is TRBJ2-7; 7 bases are shared with TRBD1. V lost 4 bases to trimming and J lost 3 bases; unmatched junction nucleotides: 15. The CDR3 sequence is 17 residues long. Germline V gene sequence: CDR1 SGHVS, CDR2 FNYEAQ. The CDR3: CASSYSPNRDRVYEQYF. In DNA form, the CDR3 reads TGTGCCAGCAGCTACTCCCCCAACCGGGACAGAGTCTACGAGCAGTACTTC.

For the CDR3, the DNA is TGTGCCAGCAGTTACACGGGACAAAGCAATCAGCCCCAGCATTTT. Translation gives CASSYTGQSNQPQHF. J is TRBJ1-5 and V is TRBV6-6, with a tentative D call TRBD1 (6 bases). CDR1 and CDR2 (germline): MNHNY, SVGAGI (reference sequence). This CDR3 is 15 amino acids long. V was clipped by 2 bases and J by 1 base, with 9 bases between them.

CDR3 loop: CATTLSRSYEQYF. The CDR3 DNA reads as TGTGCCACCACCCTTTCTAGGTCCTACGAGCAGTACTTC. V gene TRBV28 combines with J gene TRBJ2-7; D is unresolved. This CDR3 has 13 residues. Per the germline V gene, CDR1 is MDHEN and CDR2 is SYDVKM. Trimming removed 10 bases from V and 1 base from J, with 14 bases in between.

The chain carries TRBV30 and TRBJ2-7; 9 nucleotides align to TRBD2. Germline loops: CDR1 GTSNPN, CDR2 SVGIG (reference sequence). The CDR3 runs to 15 residues. The junction had 10 bases not matched to a gene; V was cut back by 2 bases and J by 5 bases. In DNA, the CDR3 is TGTGCCTGGAGTTACCGGCTAGCGGGAAGGAACGAGCAGTACTTC. Amino acids: CAWSYRLAGRNEQYF.

The chain links TRBV11-2 to TRBJ2-3; 7 bases map to TRBD2. This CDR3 spans 18 amino acids. Losses at the gene ends were 5 bases for V and 1 base for J; bases not matched to a gene: 15. Germline CDR1 reads SGHAT; CDR2 reads FQNNGV. The CDR3 sequence: CASSPSTWTRPGTDTQYF. Here the CDR3 DNA reads TGTGCCAGCAGCCCCTCCACGTGGACTAGGCCCGGCACAGATACGCAGTATTTT.

The chain carries TRBV5-1 and TRBJ2-7, with TRBD1 matching 11 bases. Trimming took 2 bases from V and 6 from J; bases not matched to a gene: 4. The CDR3 sequence is 14 residues long. Looked up from germline, CDR1 is SGHRS and CDR2 is YFSETQ. The CDR3 region is CASSLGQGALEQYF. The CDR3 region has the DNA TGCGCCAGCAGCTTAGGACAGGGGGCCCTCGAGCAGTACTTC.

Turning to this clone: Other DNA sequences in the same sample also yield this CDR3. The rearrangement uses TRBV13 and TRBJ2-7, with D unresolved. Trimming took 2 bases from V and 2 from J, leaving 13 bases between them. The CDR3 totals 15 residues. The germline V gene encodes CDR1 PRHDT and CDR2 FYEKMQ (reference sequence). As DNA, the CDR3 is TGTGCCAGCAGCTTATCAGGCAGCCTCGCCTACGAGCAGTACTTC. It is translated as CASSLSGSLAYEQYF.

This rearrangement joins TRBV6-1 to TRBJ2-2, with TRBD1 identical over 7 bases. Per germline, CDR1 MNHNS and CDR2 SASEGT. There are 17 residues in the CDR3. The trim removed 3 bases at V and 4 bases at J, leaving 11 bases unmatched. CDR3 DNA: TGTGCCAGCAGTGAGGGGGACGAGGACAGGCGCACCGGGGAGCTGTTTTTT. Translation: CASSEGDEDRRTGELFF.

V and J are TRBV29-1 and TRBJ1-2, with D possibly TRBD1 on 5 matching bases. CDR3 size: 12 residues. Germline values: CDR1 SQVTM, CDR2 ANQGSEA. The ends were cut back, 3 bases at V and 6 bases at J, with 11 bases in the middle. This chain's CDR3 is CSVDGGVNGYTF. DNA of the CDR3: TGCAGCGTTGACGGGGGGGTTAATGGCTACACCTTC. The entire variable domain, with the rest obtained from reference TRBV29-1 and TRBJ1-2, is as follows: SAVISQKPSRDICQRGTSLTIQCQVDSQVTMMFWYRQQPGQSLTLIATANQGSEATYESGFVIDKFPISRPNLTFSTLTVSNMSPEDSSIYLCSVDGGVNGYTFGSGTRLTVV.

This chain uses TRBV5-1 with TRBJ2-5; possible D gene TRBD2, 6 bases. CDR1 is SGHRS, CDR2 YFSETQ, per germline. This CDR3 region has 14 residues. The V and J ends lost 2 bases and 4 bases respectively, with 12 bases between them. CDR3 sequence: CASSFFGGTETQYF. DNA for the CDR3: TGCGCCAGCAGCTTCTTCGGCGGGACAGAGACCCAGTACTTC.

The rearrangement links TRBV2 to TRBJ1-2; D may be TRBD1 (5 bases). Per the germline V gene, CDR1 is SNHLY and CDR2 is FYNNEI. The CDR3 is made up of 11 amino acids. Trimming removed 3 bases from V and 8 bases from J, with 7 bases in between. The CDR3 loop is CASSDTGGYTF. CDR3 bases: TGTGCCAGCAGTGACACAGGAGGCTACACCTTC.

The chain uses TRBV7-2 and TRBJ2-3; TRBD2 matches at 12 bases. The CDR3 spans 16 residues. With 2 bases clipped from V and 3 bases from J, the junction kept 3 bases outside the gene matches. Germline V gene data show CDR1 as SGHTA and CDR2 as FQGNSA. CDR3 protein: CASSLWTSGKTDTQYF. CDR3 nucleotide sequence: TGTGCCAGCAGCTTATGGACTAGCGGGAAGACAGATACGCAGTATTTT.

The chain uses TRBV5-1 and TRBJ2-7, with 9 bases fitting TRBD1. The CDR3 is 15 residues long. Trimming cost V 4 bases and J 5 bases; bases outside gene matches: 10. CDR1 and CDR2 from the germline V gene are SGHRS and YFSETQ. The CDR3 reads CASSTLWTGVDEQYF. The DNA of the CDR3 is TGCGCCAGCAGCACTCTTTGGACAGGGGTGGACGAGCAGTACTTC.

The genes are TRBV6-1 and TRBJ2-1; D gene uncertain. Germline values: CDR1 MNHNS, CDR2 SASEGT. This CDR3 is 11 amino acids long. Trimming removed 2 bases at V and 14 bases at J, with 10 bases between. DNA of the CDR3: TGTGCCAGCAGTGAATACTCCGCTGAGTTCTTC. Translating gives CASSEYSAEFF.

The chain recombines TRBV29-1 with TRBJ1-2, with D uncertain. V was trimmed by 6 bases and J by 2 bases, leaving 7 bases between them. The CDR3 extends over 11 amino acids. Germline V CDR1 and CDR2: SQVTM, ANQGSEA. The CDR3 nucleotides are TGCAGCGTGCTAGACAACTATGGCTACACCTTC. It specifies CSVLDNYGYTF.